This is a list of T cell receptor beta chains from one sample in a study of blood T cell repertoires in COVID-19. Clones were read by immunoSEQ multiplex PCR, and TCRdb kept only the in-frame ones, dropping some. The sample has about 60,000 clones, less than 90% seen once; the top ten hold about 15%. The specimen sequenced was peripheral blood. These receptor sequences come from a man aged 55 to 69 with COVID-19, enrolled during active disease. CDR3s include the opening cysteine and the closing phenylalanine or tryptophan. A D gene is named only where the DNA matches it firmly. Where a row states a size, it is once, few, many or the class of an expanded clone; other rows omit it.

J	D	V	size	DNA	CDR3
TRBJ2-1	TRBD1	TRBV6-1	few	TGTGCCAGCAGTGCGCTGCCGGGACAGGGGAGCAATGAGCAGTTCTTC	CASSALPGQGSNEQFF
TRBJ2-2	.	TRBV6-5	.	TGTGCCGCCCGTCGCGGAGTCAACACCGGGGAGCTGTTTTTT	CAARRGVNTGELFF
TRBJ1-5	TRBD1	TRBV28	.	TGTGCCAGCAGTCCCAGGGACAGGGGGGTTGATCAGCCCCAGCATTTT	CASSPRDRGVDQPQHF
TRBJ1-6	TRBD1	TRBV15	.	TGTGCCACCAGCAGATACAAAACAGGGGGCTCTTCACCCCTCCACTTT	CATSRYKTGGSSPLHF
TRBJ2-2	TRBD1	TRBV2	.	TGTGCCAGCAGTCGGACAGGGGGGTTCGGGGAGCTGTTTTTT	CASSRTGGFGELFF
TRBJ1-2	.	TRBV18	.	TGTGCCAGCTCGTCCGAGTTTGGCTACACCTTC	CASSSEFGYTF
TRBJ2-5	.	TRBV2	.	TGTGCCAGCCGGGTGGCGATTGAGGAGACCCAGTACTTC	CASRVAIEETQYF
TRBJ2-7	TRBD1	TRBV28	.	TGTGCCAGCAGTTTATTCCGACAGGGGGCGTCCGAGCAGTACTTC	CASSLFRQGASEQYF
TRBJ2-1	.	TRBV5-4	.	TGTGCCAGCAGCTTGTTAGGGAGCTCCTACAATGAGCAGTTCTTC	CASSLLGSSYNEQFF
TRBJ2-7	.	TRBV6-5	few	TGTGCCAGCAGTTTCAGGGGATCCTCCTACGAGCAGTACTTC	CASSFRGSSYEQYF
TRBJ2-3	.	TRBV19	.	TGTGCCAGTAGTATAGATCAAGGTCGAGCGACAGATACGCAGTATTTT	CASSIDQGRATDTQYF
TRBJ1-5	TRBD1	TRBV5-1	.	TGCGCCAGCAGCCAGGGGACAGGCAATCAGCCCCAGCATTTT	CASSQGTGNQPQHF
TRBJ1-5	TRBD1	TRBV10-3	few	TGTGCCATCAGTTCCACGGACAGGGTTGTAGGTCAGCCCCAGCATTTT	CAISSTDRVVGQPQHF
TRBJ2-5	TRBD2	TRBV5-1	few	TGCGCCAGTCAAGGGACTAGCGGGGAGGTGAAAGAGACCCAGTACTTC	CASQGTSGEVKETQYF
TRBJ2-5	TRBD1	TRBV24-1	.	TGTGCCACCAGTGGCTCCGGGACAGCCCAAGAGACCCAGTACTTC	CATSGSGTAQETQYF
TRBJ1-6	.	TRBV7-6	few	TGTGCCAGCAGCTCCCGTTCACAGGGAATACCCCTCCACTTT	CASSSRSQGIPLHF
TRBJ1-3	TRBD1	TRBV29-1	few	TGCAGCGTCCTTCCGGACAGGACTGGAAACACCATATATTTT	CSVLPDRTGNTIYF
TRBJ2-7	.	TRBV5-1	.	TGCGCCAGCAGTCGAGGCGGGACGCCTCCGGAGCAGTACTTC	CASSRGGTPPEQYF
TRBJ1-5	TRBD1	TRBV6-5	.	TGTGCCGAAGACAGGGGAAGCAAGAGCAATCAGCCCCAGCATTTT	CAEDRGSKSNQPQHF
TRBJ1-2	TRBD1	TRBV7-2	.	TGTGCCAGCAGCCACGGGACAGGGGGCGAAGGCTATGGCTACACCTTC	CASSHGTGGEGYGYTF